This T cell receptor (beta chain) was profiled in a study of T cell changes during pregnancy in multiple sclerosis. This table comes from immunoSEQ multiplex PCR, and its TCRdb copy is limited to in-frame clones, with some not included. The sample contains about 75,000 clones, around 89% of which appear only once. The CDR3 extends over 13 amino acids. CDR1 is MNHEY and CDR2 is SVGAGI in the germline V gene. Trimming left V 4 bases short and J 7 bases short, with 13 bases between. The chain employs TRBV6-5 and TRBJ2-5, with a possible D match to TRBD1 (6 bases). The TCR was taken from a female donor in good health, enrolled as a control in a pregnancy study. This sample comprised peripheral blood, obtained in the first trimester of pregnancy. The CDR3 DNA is TGTGCCAGCAGTTTGGTACAGGGTGGGACCCAGTACTTC. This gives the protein CASSLVQGGTQYF.